This record covers a single T cell receptor beta chain. Libraries were prepared by immunoSEQ multiplex PCR; TCRdb keeps only in-frame clonotypes and omits some of them. This sample yields some 170,000 clones, of which roughly 84% are seen a single time; roughly 15% belongs to the top ten. All recovered Cohort 3 donors got two negative PCRs, got clearance, or saw symptom resolution. This record belongs to a study of blood T cell repertoires in COVID-19. Overall study context: Both acute and convalescent COVID-19 samples were obtained from the United States, Italy and Spain. T cells, B-cell-depleted T cells, or PBMCs provided the cDNA or gDNA that served as material.

From germline, CDR1 is LNHDA and CDR2 SQIVND (reference sequence). The germline V and J ends were trimmed by 4 bases and 3 bases, with 7 bases remaining between them. CDR3 length: 14 amino acids. Sequenced: PBMCs or T cells enriched from blood (not recorded which). The origin of this receptor is a man aged 45 to 65 who had recovered from COVID-19. The chain uses TRBV19 and TRBJ2-6; a possible D gene is TRBD1 (6 bases). CDR3 in amino acids: CASSRGLGANVLTF. Written as DNA, the CDR3 is TGTGCCAGTAGTAGGGGGCTTGGGGCCAACGTCCTGACTTTC.